This T cell receptor (beta chain) originates from a study of blood T cell repertoires in COVID-19. Data came from immunoSEQ multiplex PCR; TCRdb stores just in-frame clones and leaves some out. The sample has some 110,000 clones; approximately 90% are singletons. The material sequenced was peripheral blood. This receptor was taken from a man aged 45 to 65 with COVID-19, enrolled during active disease.

This CDR3 is CAYNRDRRWNTEAFF. The CDR3 coding sequence is TGTGCCTATAACCGGGACAGACGATGGAACACTGAAGCTTTCTTT. This chain links TRBV30 with TRBJ1-1; 7 bases match TRBD1. Germline CDR1 and CDR2: GTSNPN and SVGIG (reference sequence). The CDR3 is 15 residues long. V lost 7 bases to trimming and J lost 1 base; unmatched junction nucleotides: 12.